Included here is one T cell receptor beta chain sequence, with context. The antigen is undetermined. The donors, healthy Caucasians from Russia, were aged roughly 6 to 100. This entry comes from a study of blood T cells in healthy people across ages. Overall study results and limits: Fewer expanded clones and more diversity marked long-lived versus aged donors. Strong correlation linked observed beta diversity and percent naive T cells. It was held that the diversity estimates obtained from one million T cells were underestimates.

A second roughly 6 to 11 cycle PCR used barcoded and J-beta primers. MiXCR, applied by TCRdb to the 5' RACE reads, yields one record per CDR3 protein. The sample records 1,300,000 or so distinct CDR3 sequences, roughly 59% being singletons. The receptor comes from a young man in good health. Sequencing was carried out using blood.

The CDR3 loop reads CASSQAPGSYNSPLHF. As DNA, the CDR3 is TGCGCCAGCAGCCAGGCGCCGGGGTCCTATAATTCACCCCTCCACTTT. The chain is built from TRBV4-1 and TRBJ1-6; no reliable D call. Trimming stripped 3 bases from V and 1 base from J, with 10 bases between. There are 16 residues in the CDR3. The germline gives CDR1 MGHRA, CDR2 YSYEKL.